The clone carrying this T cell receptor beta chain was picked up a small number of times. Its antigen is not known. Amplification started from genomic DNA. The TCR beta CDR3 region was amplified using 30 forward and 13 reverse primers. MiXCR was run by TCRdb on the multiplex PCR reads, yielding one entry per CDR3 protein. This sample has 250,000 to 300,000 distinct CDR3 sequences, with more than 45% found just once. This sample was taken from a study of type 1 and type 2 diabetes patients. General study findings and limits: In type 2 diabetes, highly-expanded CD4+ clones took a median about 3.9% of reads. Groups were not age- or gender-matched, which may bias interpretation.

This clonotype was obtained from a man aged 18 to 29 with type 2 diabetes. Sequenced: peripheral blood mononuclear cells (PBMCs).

The CDR3 loop reads CSAVGQAYGYTF. The CDR3 DNA reads as TGCAGTGCCGTCGGACAAGCGTATGGCTACACCTTC. V and J are TRBV20-1 and TRBJ1-2; a weak D match, TRBD1 (5 bases). The ends were cut back, 6 bases at V and 5 bases at J, with 13 bases in the middle. The CDR3 has 12 amino acids. Germline CDR1 is DFQATT and CDR2 is SNEGSKA (reference sequence).